A single sample gave rise to the 6 T cell receptor beta chains below, sequenced in a study of HIV-infected patients and healthy controls. cDNA was made from 500 ng RNA using alpha and beta constant primers. Alpha and beta chain libraries were made separately by chain-specific third strand synthesis with multiplexing indices. TCRdb redid the calling of the 5' RACE reads with MiXCR, one entry per CDR3 protein. The data contain roughly 6,500 distinct CDR3 sequences, approximately 11% of them singletons. No cell fractionation was done, so the repertoire covers all unsorted peripheral blood T cells. The source material was blood, sampled before antiretroviral therapy. The receptors were gathered from an adult with HIV infection.

This clonotype has at least ten counts. The V gene is TRBV20-1, the J gene TRBJ2-1; 9 bases are shared with TRBD2. The CDR3 has 16 amino acids. The V gene's germline CDR1 is DFQATT and CDR2 SNEGSKA (reference sequence). V lost 6 bases, J lost 7 bases, and 16 bases stayed unmatched. In nucleotides, the CDR3 is TGCAGTGCCACCCCTGTGACTAGCGGACAAGCAAATGAGCAGTTCTTC. Translation: CSATPVTSGQANEQFF.

By proportion, this clonotype is medium-sized (0.01 to 0.1%). The rearrangement uses TRBV28 and TRBJ1-5; D remains ambiguous. Per the germline V gene, CDR1 is MDHEN and CDR2 is SYDVKM. This CDR3 contains 13 residues. V shed 3 bases and J shed 0 bases, with 3 bases lying between them. The CDR3 nucleotides read TGTGCCAGCAGTTTCGATAGCAATCAGCCCCAGCATTTT. As protein: CASSFDSNQPQHF.

Sample share makes this clonotype medium-sized. The rearrangement joins TRBV6-6 to TRBJ1-5, with 10 bases that match TRBD1. Germline CDR1 reads MNHNY; CDR2 reads SVGAGI (reference sequence). The V segment lost 0 bases and the J segment 5 bases; nucleotides outside the gene matches: 1. This CDR3 is 15 amino acids long. The CDR3, as DNA: TGTGCCAGCAGTTACTCGGGGACAGGGGATCAGCCCCAGCATTTT. Translated: CASSYSGTGDQPQHF.

This clonotype was recorded many times. The gene calls are TRBV20-1 and TRBJ1-5, with D possibly TRBD1 on 5 matching bases. CDR1 and CDR2 from the germline V gene are DFQATT and SNEGSKA (reference sequence). Trimming shortened V by 3 bases and J by 5 bases, and 8 bases separated the two germline ends. The CDR3 is 12 residues long. The CDR3 is CSAREGDQPQHF. In nucleotides, the CDR3 is TGCAGTGCTAGGGAAGGGGATCAGCCCCAGCATTTT.

This clonotype was observed many times. CDR3 amino acids: CSAARPPAADTQYF. The CDR3 DNA follows: TGCAGCGCCGCCAGACCCCCGGCTGCAGATACGCAGTATTTT. The chain is built from TRBV29-1 and TRBJ2-3; D remains ambiguous. The V gene lost 7 bases and the J gene lost 4 bases, with 18 bases spanning the gap. Germline V gene sequence: CDR1 SQVTM, CDR2 ANQGSEA. There are 14 residues in the CDR3.

The V gene is TRBV28, the J gene TRBJ1-5; D is perhaps TRBD1 (5 bases). Germline CDR1 is MDHEN and CDR2 is SYDVKM. Trimming removed 6 bases at V and 5 bases at J, with 23 bases between. The CDR3 is 17 residues long. CDR3 in amino acids: CASRKALETVRDQPQHF. For the CDR3, the DNA is TGTGCCAGCAGAAAAGCCCTGGAGACAGTCCGCGATCAGCCCCAGCATTTT.